These 13 T cell receptor beta chains originate from one sample sequenced in a study of naive and memory T cell subsets. Amplification of ligated cDNA took four PCR rounds with SP2 and nested alpha and beta constant primers. MiXCR was run by TCRdb on the 5' RACE reads, yielding one entry per CDR3 protein. The sample contains tens of thousands of distinct CDR3 sequences, around 8% of which appear only once. An oligonucleotide containing a UMI was ligated to the 3' end of TCR cDNA. The receptors stem from a female donor in good health.

Many counts were recorded for this clonotype. The gene calls are TRBV12-3 or TRBV12-4 and TRBJ2-3; a possible D gene is TRBD1 (6 bases). V was trimmed by 5 bases and J by 5 bases, leaving 8 bases between them. This CDR3 has 12 amino acids. CDR3 coding DNA: TGTGCCAGCAGTACAGGGCAAGATACGCAGTATTTT. It yields the protein CASSTGQDTQYF.

This clonotype turned up a few times. V usage is TRBV29-1 and J usage is TRBJ2-1; no reliable D call. CDR1 and CDR2 from the germline V gene are SQVTM and ANQGSEA. This CDR3 is built from 12 residues. V lost 2 bases and J 6 bases, leaving 8 bases between the germline ends. The CDR3 loop reads CSVEFVGNEQFF. The CDR3 DNA reads as TGCAGCGTTGAATTCGTCGGCAATGAGCAGTTCTTC.

This clonotype was seen at least ten times. The chain couples TRBV18 to TRBJ1-1; 9 nucleotides agree with TRBD1. Germline loops: CDR1 KGHSH, CDR2 LQKENI. With V trimmed by 6 bases and J by 1 base, 6 bases remained unmatched. This CDR3 has 15 amino acids. CDR3 protein: CASSRGQGSNTEAFF. The CDR3 DNA follows: TGTGCCAGCTCCCGAGGACAGGGGTCGAACACTGAAGCTTTCTTT.

This clonotype occurred a few times. This chain connects TRBV6-6 to TRBJ2-7; TRBD2 is a possible D gene (6 bases). The V and J ends lost 5 bases and 5 bases respectively, with 16 bases between them. CDR3 length: 14 residues. Germline-derived CDR1 and CDR2 are MNHNY and SVGAGI (reference sequence). This chain's CDR3 is CASSLRDSANEQYF. The DNA of the CDR3 is TGTGCCAGCAGTCTCCGGGACTCCGCTAACGAGCAGTACTTC.

This clonotype was found many times. The chain uses TRBV7-2 and TRBJ1-5; D not certain. Germline loops: CDR1 SGHTA, CDR2 FQGNSA. V was cut by 5 bases and J by 9 bases, with 17 bases left in between. The CDR3 contains 14 residues. CDR3 amino acids: CASSKVRTLPPQHF. In DNA, the CDR3 is TGTGCCAGCAGCAAGGTCCGTACCCTTCCGCCCCAGCATTTT.

There are a few counts of this clonotype. The CDR3 is CASSQSGVEQFF. The CDR3 coding sequence is TGTGCCAGCAGCCAGTCGGGAGTTGAGCAGTTCTTC. The chain has TRBV7-9 and TRBJ2-1; TRBD2 might be the D (6 bases). The CDR3 sequence is 12 residues long. Trimming cost V 5 bases and J 9 bases, with 11 bases left between them. The V gene's germline CDR1 is SEHNR and CDR2 FQNEAQ (reference sequence).

The chain carries TRBV20-1 and TRBJ2-7, with unresolved D. Germline V gives CDR1 DFQATT, CDR2 SNEGSKA (reference sequence). The CDR3 is 15 residues long. Trimming shortened V by 3 bases and J by 5 bases, and 20 bases separated the two germline ends. CDR3 DNA: TGCAGTGCTAGTCAGTCGCCAAAGGGTTGCGACGAGCAGTACTTC. The encoded protein is CSASQSPKGCDEQYF.

This clonotype is judged medium-sized. Because the CDR3's place on the DNA is in doubt, the DNA is left out and the CDR3 is given as listed by TCRdb. The chain joins TRBV30 to TRBJ1-1. The germline V gene encodes CDR1 GTSNPN and CDR2 SVGIG (reference sequence). The CDR3 is made up of 14 amino acids, end residues included. CDR3 protein: CAWCISALNTEAFF.

This clonotype has only a few counts. The V gene is TRBV15, the J gene TRBJ1-2, with unresolved D. In germline, CDR1 is LNHNV, CDR2 YYDKDF (reference sequence). This CDR3 has 17 amino acids. Between the trimmed V and J ends, which lost 4 bases and 0 bases, there was a span of 18 bases. DNA of the CDR3: TGTGCCACCAGCAAAAGACCAGGCCTGTTAGCTAACTATGGCTACACCTTC. Its protein is CATSKRPGLLANYGYTF.

This clonotype was found a few times. CDR3 nucleotide sequence: TGCAGCGTCGTGGTGCCGGAGGACACTGAAGCTTTCTTT. This sequence encodes CSVVVPEDTEAFF. The chain recombines TRBV29-1 with TRBJ1-1; D is unclear. V was trimmed by 6 bases and J by 3 bases, leaving 14 bases between them. The CDR3 is 13 amino acids. Germline V gives CDR1 SQVTM, CDR2 ANQGSEA.

This clonotype appeared a few times. The chain joins TRBV27 to TRBJ2-5; D gene unclear. Germline V gene lookup returns CDR1 MNHEY and CDR2 SMNVEV (reference sequence). This CDR3 is 13 amino acids long. V lost 2 bases and J lost 1, with 5 bases in between. The DNA of the CDR3 is TGTGCCAGCAGTTTAAGTATCCAAGAGACCCAGTACTTC. This gives the protein CASSLSIQETQYF.

Ten or more counts support this clonotype. V usage is TRBV28 and J usage is TRBJ1-2; no firm D call. Between the trimmed V and J ends, which lost 6 bases and 4 bases, there was a span of 9 bases. The germline V gene encodes CDR1 MDHEN and CDR2 SYDVKM. The length of the CDR3 is 12 residues. CDR3 amino acids: CASRRTAYGYTF. The CDR3 coding sequence is TGTGCCAGCAGGCGGACGGCCTATGGCTACACCTTC.

The chain uses TRBV29-1 and TRBJ2-7, with 12 bases matching TRBD2. Germline V lookup: CDR1 SQVTM, CDR2 ANQGSEA. With V trimmed by 5 bases and J by 4 bases, 3 bases remained unmatched. The CDR3 spans 13 residues. The CDR3 loop is CSVQTSGGYEQYF. CDR3 sequence (DNA): TGCAGCGTTCAGACTAGCGGGGGTTACGAGCAGTACTTC.